The clone carrying this T cell receptor (beta chain) has a single count. Repertoires were generated with immunoSEQ multiplex PCR, while TCRdb's copy carries only in-frame clones and drops some. The table records around 50,000 clones, roughly 95% of them present only once. This record comes from a study of technical replicates of blood from a few donors. The CDR3 consists of 14 residues. Germline V lookup: CDR1 LNHDA, CDR2 SQIVND (reference sequence). Trimming took 4 bases from V and 1 from J, leaving 5 bases between them. The chain carries TRBV19 and TRBJ2-6; D remains ambiguous. The specimen sequenced was T cells isolated from PBMCs. The sequence came from a human donor in good health. In DNA, the CDR3 is TGTGCCAGTAGTAGCGTATCTGGGGCCAACGTCCTGACTTTC. It encodes CASSSVSGANVLTF.